These 8 T cell receptor beta chains originate from one sample sequenced in a study of cytotoxic CD8 clonotypes in ibrutinib-treated CLL. Sequencing was performed with immunoSEQ multiplex PCR; in TCRdb, only in-frame clones are kept and a portion is missing. The sample contains around 150,000 clones, 80% of which appear only once. This material consisted of PBMCs, taken after 36 months of ibrutinib treatment. The receptor set was obtained from a human donor with chronic lymphocytic leukemia.

J is TRBJ1-1 and V is TRBV6-1, with D tentatively TRBD1 (5 bases). V lost 6 bases and J lost 1, with 9 bases in between. CDR1 MNHNS and CDR2 SASEGT come from the germline V gene. The CDR3 covers 13 residues. DNA of the CDR3: TGTGCCAGCAGCCTCGACAGGAACACTGAAGCTTTCTTT. This sequence encodes CASSLDRNTEAFF.

The rearrangement links TRBV7-9 to TRBJ1-1; D is perhaps TRBD1 (5 bases). The CDR3 is 16 residues long. The germline gives CDR1 SEHNR, CDR2 FQNEAQ (reference sequence). V shed 3 bases and J shed 3 bases, with 17 bases lying between them. The CDR3 bases are TGTGCCAGCAGCTTGAGCAGGGAGGCCTTGGACACTGAAGCTTTCTTT. Translated, it gives CASSLSREALDTEAFF. The complete variable domain, with remaining parts taken from reference TRBV7-9 and TRBJ1-1, reads DTGVSQNPRHKITKRGQNVTFRCDPISEHNRLYWYRQTLGQGPEFLTYFQNEAQLEKSRLLSDRFSAERPKGSFSTLEIQRTEQGDSAMYLCASSLSREALDTEAFFGQGTRLTVV.

This chain uses TRBV4-1 with TRBJ2-1, with D uncertain. Germline CDR1 reads MGHRA; CDR2 reads YSYEKL. Trimming pared 0 bases from V and 0 bases from J, leaving 6 bases between. The length of the CDR3 is 15 residues. CDR3 in amino acids: CASSQESFSYNEQFF. CDR3 DNA sequence: TGCGCCAGCAGCCAAGAGTCATTCTCCTACAATGAGCAGTTCTTC.

J is TRBJ1-2 and V is TRBV7-2; D is unclear. Trimming shortened V by 3 bases and J by 4 bases, and 15 bases separated the two germline ends. Looked up from germline, CDR1 is SGHTA and CDR2 is FQGNSA. The CDR3 extends over 15 amino acids. CDR3 nucleotide sequence: TGTGCCAGCAGCTTGTACCGCGGACGGGCCTATGGCTACACCTTC. It codes for CASSLYRGRAYGYTF. The full variable domain, its missing parts supplied by reference TRBV7-2 and TRBJ1-2, is GAGVSQSPSNKVTEKGKDVELRCDPISGHTALYWYRQSLGQGLEFLIYFQGNSAPDKSGLPSDRFSAERTGGSVSTLTIQRTQQEDSAVYLCASSLYRGRAYGYTFGSGTRLTVV.

This clone was recorded once. The chain carries TRBV7-9 and TRBJ2-5; 9 bases agree with TRBD2. This CDR3 contains 14 residues. Trimming cost V 4 bases and J 7 bases; bases outside gene matches: 7. The germline CDR1 and CDR2 sequences are SEHNR and FQNEAQ (reference sequence). The CDR3 coding sequence is TGTGCCAGCAGCTCAACTAGCGGGCCAGGGACCCAGTACTTC. It codes for CASSSTSGPGTQYF.

The gene calls are TRBV2 and TRBJ2-7, with 8 bases fitting TRBD2. The germline gives CDR1 SNHLY, CDR2 FYNNEI. The CDR3 is 14 residues long. Trimming took 8 bases from V and 0 from J; bases not matched to a gene: 6. The CDR3 DNA follows: TGTGCCAGCTCCCCCGGGGGGGTCTCCTACGAGCAGTACTTC. Translating gives CASSPGGVSYEQYF.

The chain couples TRBV6-1 to TRBJ2-3; 7 nucleotides match TRBD1. This CDR3 contains 13 residues. CDR1 and CDR2 (germline): MNHNS, SASEGT. Unmatched junction bases numbered 7, after V lost 7 bases and J lost 6 bases. The CDR3 bases are TGTGCCAGCATAAGGGGGCCCTGGGATACGCAGTATTTT. It translates to CASIRGPWDTQYF.

This clone was detected a few times. Mismatch with germline at one junction end may stem from a read error. V is TRBV5-1 and J is TRBJ1-6, with TRBD1 identical over 9 bases. Germline V gene sequence: CDR1 SGHRS, CDR2 YFSETQ. CDR3 size: 14 residues. In DNA, the CDR3 is TGCGCCAGCAGATCCGGGACAGGGACCTTCAATTTCTGCTTT. Encoded protein: CASRSGTGTFNFCF.